This TCR beta chain was found in a study of blood T cell repertoires in COVID-19. Whole-study context: Some COVID-19 samples were acute and others convalescent; all came from the United States, Italy and Spain. In each case, the material was cDNA or gDNA derived from T cells, B-cell-depleted T cells, or PBMCs.

The V gene lost 4 bases and the J gene lost 5 bases, with 18 bases spanning the gap. The germline V gene encodes CDR1 MNHEY and CDR2 SVGAGI. The CDR3 contains 16 residues. Per the original data handling: Estimates of nucleated cell counts were drawn from the amplification of reference gene primers. TCRdb's table, derived via immunoSEQ multiplex PCR, lists solely in-frame clones and lacks some. The DNA gave D and trimming, while V, J and clone size come from that table. The data show 150,000 to 200,000 clones, roughly 90% seen once. Cohorts were determined from participant-reported clinical history. The TCR comes from a woman in her twenties or thirties who had recovered from COVID-19. This chain connects TRBV6-5 to TRBJ1-5; D is perhaps TRBD1 (6 bases). Sequencing used PBMCs or T cells enriched from blood (not recorded which). CDR3 sequence reads: CASSSNGQPPYQPQHF. As DNA, the CDR3 is TGTGCCAGCAGTTCTAACGGACAGCCCCCTTATCAGCCCCAGCATTTT.